These 32 T cell receptor beta chains were sequenced from one sample in a study of CD8 T cells in ankylosing spondylitis. Regarding the study as a whole: A motif in TCR beta, a set of 8 or 9 highly homologous variants, appeared characteristic of ankylosing spondylitis blood.

TCRdb recomputed calls from the 5' RACE reads with MiXCR, one row per CDR3 protein. The top ten hold roughly 46% of the sample, which has 200,000 to 250,000 distinct CDR3 sequences, around 19% seen once. No antigens are known for them. The sequenced sample was blood, either unsorted or a sorted T cell fraction (not recorded which). These receptors were collected from a male donor with ankylosing spondylitis.

This chain links TRBV4-1 with TRBJ2-7; unclear D gene. Trimming took off 1 base at V and 0 bases at J, with 10 bases between the two ends. The CDR3 covers 15 residues. Germline values: CDR1 MGHRA, CDR2 YSYEKL. CDR3 nucleotide sequence: TGCGCCAGCAGCCAAGGGGGATTGGGCTCCTACGAGCAGTACTTC. Translated, it gives CASSQGGLGSYEQYF.

The chain carries TRBV3-1 and TRBJ2-2, with D tentatively TRBD1 (6 bases). The V gene's germline CDR1 is LGHDT and CDR2 YNNKEL (reference sequence). V shed 3 bases and J shed 4 bases, with 27 bases lying between them. The CDR3 length is 20 residues. Here the CDR3 DNA reads TGTGCCAGCAGCCACCCCCTTCTTCCCGCAGGGGATTACCTCACCGGGGAGCTGTTTTTT. This gives the protein CASSHPLLPAGDYLTGELFF.

The rearrangement links TRBV7-2 to TRBJ2-7, with D maybe TRBD1 (5 bases). This CDR3 is built from 16 residues. Between the trimmed V and J ends, which lost 5 bases and 1 base, there was a span of 18 bases. Looked up from germline, CDR1 is SGHTA and CDR2 is FQGNSA. The CDR3 DNA is TGTGCCAGCAGCCTGGTGGGGCTACTCAATTCCTACGAGCAGTACTTC. Translation gives CASSLVGLLNSYEQYF.

This clonotype was observed at least ten times. The rearrangement uses TRBV9 and TRBJ1-1; a weak D match, TRBD1 (5 bases). V lost 0 bases and J 2 bases, leaving 11 bases between the germline ends. CDR3 length: 15 amino acids. Per germline, CDR1 SGDLS and CDR2 YYNGEE. CDR3 DNA sequence: TGTGCCAGCAGCGTAGAAGGAAGGGGTAACACTGAAGCTTTCTTT. It encodes CASSVEGRGNTEAFF.

This clonotype was seen at least ten times. The rearrangement links TRBV4-2 to TRBJ1-6; no reliable D call. This CDR3 is built from 14 residues. CDR1 LGHNA and CDR2 YNFKEQ come from the germline V gene. Trimming stripped 1 base from V and 12 bases from J, with 13 bases between. The chain's CDR3 is CASSQVVSAVPLHF. CDR3 bases: TGTGCCAGCAGCCAAGTGGTATCCGCAGTACCCCTCCACTTT.

The chain couples TRBV25-1 to TRBJ2-2; the D gene is possibly TRBD1 (5 bases). Between the trimmed V and J ends, which lost 1 base and 1 base, there was a span of 10 bases. The CDR3 sequence is 16 residues long. The germline CDR1 and CDR2 sequences are MGHDK and SYGVNS. The CDR3 DNA is TGTGCCAGCAGTGAATGGGGTACAGGGAACACCGGGGAGCTGTTTTTT. This gives the protein CASSEWGTGNTGELFF.

This chain links TRBV6-2 or TRBV6-3 with TRBJ2-3, with D possibly being TRBD1 (7 bases). Between the trimmed V and J ends, which lost 8 bases and 0 bases, there was a span of 18 bases. From germline, CDR1 is MNHEY and CDR2 SVGEGT. The CDR3 totals 16 residues. Here the CDR3 DNA reads TGTGCCAGCGGGTTCGAGACAGGGACTAGCACAGATACGCAGTATTTT. Translation gives CASGFETGTSTDTQYF.

This clonotype was seen a handful of times. The chain couples TRBV4-2 to TRBJ1-5; no reliable D call. CDR3 size: 15 residues. Germline lookup yields CDR1 LGHNA and CDR2 YNFKEQ. The V gene lost 3 bases and the J gene lost 3 bases, with 12 bases spanning the gap. The CDR3, as DNA: TGTGCCAGCAGCCAGGTACCGGGCCTCAATCAGCCCCAGCATTTT. It yields the protein CASSQVPGLNQPQHF.

This clonotype came up a few times. CDR3 amino acids: CAIRTDIGNTIYF. The DNA for the CDR3 is TGTGCCATCAGGACGGACATTGGAAACACCATATATTTT. The genes are TRBV10-3 and TRBJ1-3, with a weak D call TRBD1 (5 bases). The CDR3 is made up of 13 amino acids. Germline CDR1 is ENHRY and CDR2 is SYGVKD. V dropped 6 bases and J dropped 3 bases, with 9 bases sitting between them.

The V call is TRBV28, the J call TRBJ2-7; no firm D call. Trimming cost V 4 bases and J 6 bases, with 16 bases left between them. CDR3 length equals 14 residues. In germline, CDR1 is MDHEN, CDR2 SYDVKM. This CDR3 reads CASSYVLRGFEQYF. The CDR3 DNA reads as TGTGCCAGCAGTTATGTTTTGAGAGGCTTCGAGCAGTACTTC.

This clonotype was seen a few times. V is TRBV7-9 and J is TRBJ2-5; TRBD2 matches 11 bases. V lost 2 bases to trimming and J lost 4 bases; unmatched junction nucleotides: 9. Germline CDR1 SEHNR, CDR2 FQNEAQ (reference sequence). This CDR3 comprises 17 residues. The CDR3 loop reads CASSLSSGGARAETQYF. The CDR3 DNA reads as TGTGCCAGCAGCTTAAGTAGCGGGGGGGCCCGAGCAGAGACCCAGTACTTC.

The chain couples TRBV3-1 to TRBJ2-7; TRBD2 is a possible D gene (6 bases). V lost 6 bases to trimming and J lost 9 bases, with 24 bases between them. Germline V gives CDR1 LGHDT, CDR2 YNNKEL (reference sequence). This CDR3 region has 15 residues. In DNA, the CDR3 is TGTGCCAGCAGTCCCAGGCCAGCGGATCCCGGGAGGCAGTACTTC. Protein sequence: CASSPRPADPGRQYF.

This chain joins TRBV20-1 and TRBJ2-2; D uncertain. Germline values: CDR1 DFQATT, CDR2 SNEGSKA (reference sequence). V lost 0 bases and J lost 2, with 7 bases in between. The CDR3 totals 14 residues. The CDR3 DNA sequence: TGCAGTGCTAGAGATGCAGTTAACACCGGGGAGCTGTTTTTT. This gives the protein CSARDAVNTGELFF.

The chain carries TRBV4-1 and TRBJ2-1; D unclear. This CDR3 comprises 13 residues. Trimming shortened V by 4 bases and J by 6 bases, and 10 bases separated the two germline ends. CDR1 is MGHRA, CDR2 YSYEKL, per germline. Here the CDR3 reads CASSLLWGNEQFF. In nucleotides, the CDR3 is TGCGCCAGCAGCCTCTTGTGGGGCAATGAGCAGTTCTTC.

This clonotype has only a few counts. J is TRBJ2-2 and V is TRBV2; weak D call: TRBD1 (5 bases). Germline loops: CDR1 SNHLY, CDR2 FYNNEI. CDR3 length: 14 residues. V was pared by 6 bases and J by 1 base, with 9 bases between. The CDR3 DNA reads TGTGCCAGCAGGCGGACAATGAACACCGGGGAGCTGTTTTTT. Encoded protein: CASRRTMNTGELFF. The complete variable domain, with remaining parts taken from reference TRBV2 and TRBJ2-2, reads EPEVTQTPSHQVTQMGQEVILRCVPISNHLYFYWYRQILGQKVEFLVSFYNNEISEKSEIFDDQFSVERPDGSNFTLKIRSTKLEDSAMYFCASRRTMNTGELFFGEGSRLTVL.

The V call is TRBV7-9, the J call TRBJ2-2; the D is unclear. CDR3 length: 13 residues. The V gene's germline CDR1 is SEHNR and CDR2 FQNEAQ (reference sequence). With 3 bases removed from V and 5 bases from J, the gap between germline ends came to 7 bases. The CDR3 protein is CASSLGKTGELFF. The CDR3, as DNA: TGTGCCAGCAGCTTGGGGAAAACCGGGGAGCTGTTTTTT.

In this sample, this clonotype turned up a few times. The J gene is TRBJ2-1, the V gene TRBV20-1; 13 bases are a match to TRBD2. The CDR3 covers 14 residues. Losses at the gene ends were 5 bases for V and 7 bases for J; bases not matched to a gene: 5. Germline V CDR1 and CDR2: DFQATT, SNEGSKA (reference sequence). CDR3 coding DNA: TGCAGTGCTCATGGACTAGCGGGAGTAAATGAGCAGTTCTTC. Protein: CSAHGLAGVNEQFF.

This clonotype was counted only a few times. CDR3 nucleotide sequence: TGTGCCAGCAGCGGTGGCAGGAGTATCACCGGGGAGCTGTTTTTT. It specifies CASSGGRSITGELFF. V and J are TRBV7-9 and TRBJ2-2; D is ambiguous. This CDR3 region has 15 residues. V was trimmed by 5 bases and J by 4 bases, leaving 14 bases between them. CDR1 is SEHNR and CDR2 is FQNEAQ in the germline V gene (reference sequence).

This clonotype was seen a few times. The CDR3 spells CASSPPFAYGAGGYTF. CDR3 bases: TGTGCCAGCAGCCCCCCTTTTGCATATGGGGCGGGTGGCTACACCTTC. The genes are TRBV12-3 or TRBV12-4 and TRBJ1-2, with D possibly being TRBD1 (5 bases). The CDR3 consists of 16 residues. The ends were cut back, 6 bases at V and 7 bases at J, with 24 bases in the middle.

Only a few counts were recorded for this clonotype. This chain joins TRBV27 and TRBJ2-2; D is ambiguous. Trimming pared 2 bases from V and 2 bases from J, leaving 6 bases between. The germline V gene encodes CDR1 MNHEY and CDR2 SMNVEV (reference sequence). This CDR3 comprises 14 residues. As DNA, the CDR3 is TGTGCCAGCAGTTTAAGGGATAACACCGGGGAGCTGTTTTTT. Its translation: CASSLRDNTGELFF.

The rearrangement joins TRBV20-1 to TRBJ2-7; tentative D call: TRBD1 (6 bases). Germline V gene lookup returns CDR1 DFQATT and CDR2 SNEGSKA (reference sequence). This CDR3 is built from 15 residues. The ends were cut back, 3 bases at V and 4 bases at J, with 19 bases in the middle. CDR3 bases: TGCAGTGCTAGCGACCCGCCGGGCAGGGGATACGAGCAGTACTTC. As protein: CSASDPPGRGYEQYF.

The genes are TRBV4-1 and TRBJ2-1; a possible D gene is TRBD2 (5 bases). Trimming stripped 2 bases from V and 4 bases from J, with 9 bases between. The CDR3 has 14 residues. Germline values: CDR1 MGHRA, CDR2 YSYEKL. The CDR3: CASSQRTDYNEQFF. The CDR3, as DNA: TGCGCCAGCAGCCAACGGACTGATTACAATGAGCAGTTCTTC.

This clonotype has at least ten counts. This chain connects TRBV18 to TRBJ2-5; TRBD2 agrees at 7 bases. The V and J ends lost 0 bases and 3 bases, in that order; junction bases with no gene match: 13. This CDR3 is built from 18 residues. Germline values: CDR1 KGHSH, CDR2 LQKENI. DNA for the CDR3: TGTGCCAGCTCACCACCGGTACCTGGCGGGAGATCGGAAGAGACCCAGTACTTC. Translated, it gives CASSPPVPGGRSEETQYF.

The gene calls are TRBV7-6 and TRBJ1-3; D gene unclear. Trimming shortened V by 5 bases and J by 8 bases, and 16 bases separated the two germline ends. The CDR3 is made up of 14 amino acids. From germline, CDR1 is SGHVS and CDR2 FNYEAQ. The CDR3 protein is CASSAIDAADTIYF. DNA for the CDR3: TGTGCCAGCAGCGCGATCGATGCCGCGGACACCATATATTTT. Full variable domain (remainder filled in from reference TRBV7-6 and TRBJ1-3): GAGVSQSPRYKVTKRGQDVALRCDPISGHVSLYWYRQALGQGPEFLTYFNYEAQQDKSGLPNDRFSAERPEGSISTLTIQRTEQRDSAMYRCASSAIDAADTIYFGEGSWLTVV.

There are a few counts of this clonotype. The rearrangement joins TRBV7-9 to TRBJ1-1; D call uncertain. The CDR3 consists of 13 residues. The germline CDR1 and CDR2 sequences are SEHNR and FQNEAQ (reference sequence). The germline V and J ends were trimmed by 2 bases and 6 bases, with 10 bases remaining between them. CDR3 region: CASSLNPGPEAFF. Written as DNA, the CDR3 is TGTGCCAGCAGCTTAAATCCTGGGCCTGAAGCTTTCTTT.

In this sample, this clonotype turned up a few times. CDR3 amino acids: CASSWGTPNTGELFF. CDR3 DNA: TGTGCCAGCAGTTGGGGGACACCGAACACCGGGGAGCTGTTTTTT. V and J are TRBV6-2 or TRBV6-3 and TRBJ2-2; the D gene is possibly TRBD1 (6 bases). The germline gives CDR1 MNHEY, CDR2 SVGEGT. V gave up 4 bases and J gave up 0 bases, with 9 bases separating them. The CDR3 consists of 15 residues.

This chain connects TRBV9 to TRBJ2-1; 7 nucleotides match TRBD2. Germline V lookup: CDR1 SGDLS, CDR2 YYNGEE. Trimming took 0 bases from V and 9 from J; bases not matched to a gene: 6. The CDR3 consists of 14 residues. The CDR3 nucleotides read TGTGCCAGCAGCGTAGGGGCTAGCGGCGGTGAGCAGTTCTTC. It translates to CASSVGASGGEQFF.

This chain links TRBV9 with TRBJ2-2; 7 bases line up with TRBD2. The CDR3 is 16 amino acids. The germline gives CDR1 SGDLS, CDR2 YYNGEE. With 0 bases clipped from V and 9 bases from J, the junction kept 11 bases outside the gene matches. Here the CDR3 reads CASSVVSSGPGWELFF. The CDR3 nucleotides read TGTGCCAGCAGCGTAGTGTCTAGCGGCCCGGGTTGGGAGCTGTTTTTT. The full variable domain, rest sourced from reference TRBV9 and TRBJ2-2, is DSGVTQTPKHLITATGQRVTLRCSPRSGDLSVYWYQQSLDQGLQFLIQYYNGEERAKGNILERFSAQQFPDLHSELNLSSLELGDSALYFCASSVVSSGPGWELFFGEGSRLTVL.

This clonotype has just one count. This chain joins TRBV2 and TRBJ2-1; perhaps TRBD1 as D (6 bases). Trimming pared 6 bases from V and 6 bases from J, leaving 12 bases between. CDR1 is SNHLY and CDR2 is FYNNEI in the germline V gene. CDR3 size: 13 residues. The CDR3 is CASRDGQSNEQFF. Here the CDR3 DNA reads TGTGCCAGCAGGGATGGACAGTCCAATGAGCAGTTCTTC.

In DNA form, the CDR3 reads TGCGCCAGCAGCCAAGAATCAGGGGTCAATGAGCAGTTCTTC. Amino acid sequence: CASSQESGVNEQFF. The V call is TRBV4-1, the J call TRBJ2-1; D perhaps matches TRBD1 (6 bases). Germline assignment: CDR1 MGHRA and CDR2 YSYEKL. The CDR3 totals 14 residues. V was cut by 0 bases and J by 6 bases, with 9 bases left in between.

The gene calls are TRBV12-3 or TRBV12-4 and TRBJ2-7, with D possibly being TRBD1 (5 bases). The V and J ends lost 1 base and 0 bases respectively, with 13 bases between them. The CDR3 runs 16 residues. CDR3 in amino acids: CASSLGGIGASYEQYF. Here the CDR3 DNA reads TGTGCCAGCAGTTTAGGGGGAATTGGGGCCTCCTACGAGCAGTACTTC.

This clonotype was recorded many times. The chain's CDR3 is CASPGQNTGELFF. The CDR3 DNA follows: TGTGCCAGCCCGGGACAGAACACCGGGGAGCTGTTTTTT. The chain joins TRBV12-3 or TRBV12-4 to TRBJ2-2, with D possibly TRBD1 on 6 matching bases. Trimming removed 8 bases at V and 1 base at J, with 8 bases between. CDR3 length: 13 amino acids.